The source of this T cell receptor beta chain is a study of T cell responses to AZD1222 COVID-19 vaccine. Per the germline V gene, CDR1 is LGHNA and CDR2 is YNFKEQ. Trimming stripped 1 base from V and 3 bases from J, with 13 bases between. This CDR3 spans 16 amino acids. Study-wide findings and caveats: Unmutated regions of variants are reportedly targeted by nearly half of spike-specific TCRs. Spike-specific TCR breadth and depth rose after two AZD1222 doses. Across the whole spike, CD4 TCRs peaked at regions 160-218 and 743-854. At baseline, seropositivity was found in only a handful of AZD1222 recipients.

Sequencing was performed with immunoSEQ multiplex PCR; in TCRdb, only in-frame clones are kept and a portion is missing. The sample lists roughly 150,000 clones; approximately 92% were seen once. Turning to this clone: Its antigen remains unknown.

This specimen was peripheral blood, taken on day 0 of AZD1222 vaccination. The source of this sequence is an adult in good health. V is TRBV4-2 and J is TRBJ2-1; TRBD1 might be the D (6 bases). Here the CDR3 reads CASSQVLQGNYNEQFF. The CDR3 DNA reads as TGTGCCAGCAGCCAAGTTCTACAGGGAAACTACAATGAGCAGTTCTTC.